The present entry profiles one T cell receptor beta chain with its context. The record originates from a study of blood T cell repertoires in COVID-19. The length of the CDR3 is 14 residues. In germline, CDR1 is SGHTA, CDR2 FQGNSA. Trimming cost V 5 bases and J 9 bases; bases outside gene matches: 6. Measured with immunoSEQ multiplex PCR; TCRdb has only the in-frame clones, and not every one. The repertoire holds about 250,000 clones, with roughly 86% as singletons. The chain uses TRBV7-2 and TRBJ2-1; 11 nucleotides align to TRBD2. The receptor comes from an older woman who had recovered from COVID-19. The sequenced material came from peripheral blood. The CDR3 spells CASSGSGGAGEQFF. The CDR3 DNA reads as TGTGCCAGCAGCGGTAGCGGGGGGGCGGGTGAGCAGTTCTTC.